What follows describes a single T cell receptor (beta chain). Its cognate antigen has yet to be identified. No per-base quality is available; no much larger clone lies one base away. The CDR3 covers 17 residues, taking in both the cysteine and the phenylalanine. The entry retains the CDR3 DNA only, 51 bases that are in frame from base 1. The V end gives up 5 bases and the J end 1 base, leaving 8 bases in the junction not matched to a gene. In the germline V gene (reference sequence), CDR1 corresponds to MNHNY and CDR2 to SVGAGI. This sample is drawn from a study of blood T cell repertoires in COVID-19 (TCRdb year 2020). About the full investigation: Samples covering the acute and convalescent phases of COVID-19 were provided by collaborators in the United States, Italy and Spain. The repertoires were made available in a free public database intended to serve as a resource for research on the immune response to SARS-CoV-2. Deeply sampled blood TCRbeta repertoires from subjects exposed to, actively infected with, or recovered from COVID-19 were included in the dataset. Samples were obtained from the ongoing ImmuneRACE study (first 160 participants) and from over 1,000 subjects provided by 6 global collaborators. Where available, HLA class I and class II types were obtained from metadata supplied by the sample provider rather than from assay-based typing. The prospective study material was composed of cDNA or gDNA derived from T cells, B-cell-depleted T cells, or PBMCs. The sample metadata nearly always contained a de-identified subject ID, COVID-19 status, age in years and sex.

TCRbeta CDR3 regions were amplified from genomic DNA by means of the immunoSEQ Assay, a bias-controlled multiplex PCR. From the authors' description of their analysis: The number of nucleated cells in each sample was estimated by amplification of reference gene primers within the assay. To quantify the absolute abundance of each unique TCRbeta CDR3 rearrangement, sequence reads were collapsed and filtered. For each sample, productive Simpson clonality was calculated as the square root of Simpson's diversity index over productive rearrangements. TCRdb took over this immuneACCESS table, retaining in-frame rearrangements with V and J assigned. Such tables are incomplete; in checked studies, under half of the missing clones stem from an unresolved V gene, and the remainder is unexplained. D and trimming were read from the DNA, whereas the V and J calls and clone size are those reported in that table. The sample table records 150,000 to 200,000 clones; approximately 90% of these occur just once. Around 4% of the sample is held by the ten biggest clonotypes.

Another Seattle source contributed samples from volunteer blood donors who had recovered from COVID-19. Collaborating institutions collected whole blood in K2EDTA tubes following their own protocols. For TCRbeta analysis, collaborators shipped samples in one of three forms: frozen whole blood, isolated PBMCs, or DNA extracted from either of those sample types. Points the paper makes about the study in general: The amount of clinical and demographic metadata varied by source and participant and was provided uncurated.

Sequenced material: peripheral blood. The rearranged segments are TRBV6-6 and TRBJ1-5; the central 10 bases match TRBD1. The source of this sequence is a woman in her sixties or seventies who had recovered from COVID-19. The CDR3 region reads CASSPEPGQGSNQPQHF. The DNA sequence is TGTGCCAGCAGTCCAGAGCCGGGACAGGGGAGCAATCAGCCCCAGCATTTT.